Described below is a single TCR beta chain sequence and its context. This specimen belongs to a study of control samples from healthy donors and cancer patients. Assay: immunoSEQ multiplex PCR; the TCRdb copy retains only in-frame clones and omits some. The table records about 170,000 clones, 90% to 95% of them present only once. Trimming removed 6 bases from V and 1 base from J; junction bases left unmatched: 8. Germline values: CDR1 MDHEN, CDR2 SYDVKM. There are 15 residues in the CDR3. The rearrangement joins TRBV28 to TRBJ1-2; 7 positions match TRBD1. Sequencing was carried out using blood. This receptor was obtained from a woman between 18 and 29 years old in good health. The chain's CDR3 is CASSGKGADNYGYTF. DNA of the CDR3: TGTGCCAGCAGCGGGAAGGGGGCGGATAACTATGGCTACACCTTC.